These T cell receptor beta chains were read from a single sample in a study of blood T cells in healthy people across ages. In TCRdb, the 5' RACE reads were re-called with MiXCR into one record per CDR3 protein. The sample consists of around 400,000 distinct CDR3 sequences, roughly half of them appearing once. Sequencing was performed on blood. The receptors derive from a man aged 55-75 years in good health. CDR3s include the opening cysteine and the closing phenylalanine or tryptophan. A D gene is named only where the DNA matches it firmly. Expanded clones are given a class, and other clones once, few, many or no size at all.

>15|TRBD1|NA|TRBJ2-1|TRBV20-1
TGCAGTGCTAGAGCCCCCCGGACAGGGATAGAGACCCAGTTCTTC
CSARAPRTGIETQFF
>14|TRBD1|NA|TRBJ2-7|TRBV28
TGTGCCAGCAGTCCCCCGGGACAGGAATTCGAGCAGTACTTC
CASSPPGQEFEQYF
>14|TRBD1|NA|TRBJ2-7|TRBV6-5
TGTGCCAGCAGTTCGGGACAGGGAGGAAACGAGCAGTACTTC
CASSSGQGGNEQYF
>15|TRBD1|once|TRBJ2-7|TRBV28
TGTGCCAGCAGTTTTAGGGACAGGGGGCTGGGCGAGCAGTACTTC
CASSFRDRGLGEQYF
>11|NA|many|TRBJ2-1|TRBV2
TGTGCCAGCAGTGAAACTCTGGGGGAGTTCTTC
CASSETLGEFF
>17|TRBD2|few|TRBJ2-3|TRBV12-3/TRBV12-4
TGTGCCAGCAGTTTGAGAGCTAGCGGGAGGATGACAGATACGCAGTATTTT
CASSLRASGRMTDTQYF
>14|TRBD2|NA|TRBJ2-3|TRBV20-1
TGCAGTGCTTCTCTAGCGGGAGGGCCAGATACGCAGTATTTT
CSASLAGGPDTQYF
>15|NA|NA|TRBJ2-5|TRBV28
TGTGCCAGCAGTCCACCCCGGACAAACAGGGAGACCCAGTACTTC
CASSPPRTNRETQYF
>14|TRBD2|many|TRBJ2-7|TRBV20-1
TGCAGTGCTAGAGGTTTGGGGGGAGGGAACGAGCAGTACTTC
CSARGLGGGNEQYF
>14|NA|NA|TRBJ2-7|TRBV28
TGTGCCAGCAGGGGCCCGACAGCTTCCTACGAGCAGTACTTC
CASRGPTASYEQYF
>14|NA|NA|TRBJ2-7|TRBV10-3
TGTGCCACCACTCCGGGGACGGTTTCCTACGAGCAGTACTTC
CATTPGTVSYEQYF
>13|NA|NA|TRBJ2-3|TRBV5-1
TGCGCCAGCACCCCGGCCCTAACAGATACGCAGTATTTT
CASTPALTDTQYF
>15|NA|many|TRBJ2-4|TRBV25-1
TGTGCCAGCAGTTCCCTTAAGGGGGCCAAAAACATTCAGTACTTC
CASSSLKGAKNIQYF
>14|TRBD2|few|TRBJ2-7|TRBV10-3
TGTGCCATCAGTGAGAGGGCGGGAGGGTACGAGCAGTACTTC
CAISERAGGYEQYF
>13|TRBD2|NA|TRBJ2-5|TRBV7-8
TGTGCCGGCAGCGGTAGCGGGGGAGAGACCCAGTACTTC
CAGSGSGGETQYF
>15|TRBD1|few|TRBJ2-1|TRBV24-1
TGTGCCACCAGTACAACAGGGGTAGGGTCCAATGAGCAGTTCTTC
CATSTTGVGSNEQFF
>13|NA|few|TRBJ1-5|TRBV2
TGTGCCAGCAGTTCAAACAGGGTTCAGCCCCAGCATTTT
CASSSNRVQPQHF
>13|TRBD2|NA|TRBJ2-7|TRBV20-1
TGCAGTGCATTAGCGGGGCCGACCTACGAGCAGTACTTC
CSALAGPTYEQYF
>17|TRBD2|NA|TRBJ2-3|TRBV5-1
TGCGCCAGCAGCTTGGGCGGGAGAAGAATTAGCACAGATACGCAGTATTTT
CASSLGGRRISTDTQYF
>14|NA|many|TRBJ1-5|TRBV28
TGTGCCAGCACTAAAAAGGGCCACAATCAGCCCCAGCATTTT
CASTKKGHNQPQHF
>14|NA|NA|TRBJ2-3|TRBV3-1
TGTGCCAGCAGCGGGCAGACTAGCACAGATACGCAGTATTTT
CASSGQTSTDTQYF
>13|NA|NA|TRBJ1-1|TRBV9
TGTGCCAGCAGCGTAGTGGTACAGGGAGAAGCTTTCTTT
CASSVVVQGEAFF
>16|NA|NA|TRBJ2-1|TRBV3-1
TGTGCCAGCAGCCAGGGCGGGGGCCAACGGTACAATGAGCAGTTCTTC
CASSQGGGQRYNEQFF
>13|NA|NA|TRBJ2-5|TRBV7-2
TGTGCCAGCAGCTTGGGGACTTTCTTCGGGCAGTACTTC
CASSLGTFFGQYF
>16|TRBD2|NA|TRBJ2-1|TRBV2
TGTGCCAGCAGGGGGGGGAGCGGCTATGCCTACAATGAGCAGTTCTTC
CASRGGSGYAYNEQFF
>12|NA|NA|TRBJ1-1|TRBV25-1
TGTGCCAGCAGTGCCTACCTGGGCGAAGCTTTCTTT
CASSAYLGEAFF
>15|NA|once|TRBJ2-7|TRBV9
TGTGCCAGCAGCGTAGCTGGGACGTTTGACTACGAGCAGTACTTC
CASSVAGTFDYEQYF
>14|NA|NA|TRBJ2-3|TRBV29-1
TGCAGCGTTGAAGACGGCCCCCGCACAGATACGCAGTATTTT
CSVEDGPRTDTQYF
>15|TRBD1|NA|TRBJ2-7|TRBV4-1
TGCGCCAGCAGCCAACAGACAGGGAGTAATTACGAGCAGTACTTC
CASSQQTGSNYEQYF
>15|TRBD2|NA|TRBJ2-3|TRBV7-9
TGTGCCAGCAGCTTACTAGCGGGAGTCGGAGATACGCAGTATTTT
CASSLLAGVGDTQYF
>16|NA|NA|TRBJ1-4|TRBV7-2
TGTGCCAGCAGCGGGCCCCCGGGACAATTAAATGAAAAACTGTTTTTT
CASSGPPGQLNEKLFF
>15|TRBD2|NA|TRBJ2-1|TRBV20-1
TGCAGTGCTAGGGCGACTAGCGGGAGGGCCGATGAGCAGTTCTTC
CSARATSGRADEQFF
>15|NA|NA|TRBJ2-1|TRBV4-3
TGCGCCAGCAGCCAAGATCCAGGGGAAGCGCTTGAGCAGTTCTTC
CASSQDPGEALEQFF
>14|TRBD1|NA|TRBJ1-2|TRBV11-1
TGTGCCAGCAGCTCCCTGGGACAGGTCTATGGCTACACCTTC
CASSSLGQVYGYTF
>14|TRBD2|NA|TRBJ2-7|TRBV29-1
TGCAGCGTTGTCGCCGGGACTAGCGGGATCGAGCAGTACTTC
CSVVAGTSGIEQYF
>14|NA|NA|TRBJ1-4|TRBV6-6
TGTGCCAGCAGTCGGCAGGGGACCGATGAAAAACTGTTTTTT
CASSRQGTDEKLFF
>17|NA|NA|TRBJ2-5|TRBV20-1
TGCAGTGCTAGAGATGGTAGTCGGGGGGCCACTCAGGAGACCCAGTACTTC
CSARDGSRGATQETQYF
>15|TRBD2|NA|TRBJ2-1|TRBV20-1
TGCAGTGCTGGGGGGGGGGTTCACAGCGTGGCCCAGCAGTTCTTC
CSAGGGVHSVAQQFF
>16|TRBD2|few|TRBJ2-3|TRBV20-1
TGCAGTGCTCAAAAAGCGGGAGGGTGGGTCACAGATACGCAGTATTTT
CSAQKAGGWVTDTQYF
>15|NA|once|TRBJ2-1|TRBV28
TGTGCCAGCAGTTTGCCCGGCCCTTCTAGGGGGGTTAAGTTCTTC
CASSLPGPSRGVKFF
>16|NA|NA|TRBJ2-1|TRBV27
TGTGCCAGCAGTTTATGGGGACGCGAAGCCTACAAGGAGCAGTTCTTC
CASSLWGREAYKEQFF
>14|NA|NA|TRBJ2-3|TRBV11-2
TGTGCCAGCAGCCGGACTACCCAAGCCCCTACGCAGTATTTT
CASSRTTQAPTQYF
>15|TRBD2|NA|TRBJ2-7|TRBV27
TGTGCCAGCAGTGGAGCGGGACGCAGCCGCTACGAGCAGTACTTC
CASSGAGRSRYEQYF
>15|TRBD1|once|TRBJ2-1|TRBV29-1
TGCAGCGTGGAGGGGTTGGGACAGGATTACAATGAGCAGTTCTTC
CSVEGLGQDYNEQFF
>12|NA|NA|TRBJ1-2|TRBV29-1
TGCAGCGTTGAAGGCGACTACTATGGCTACACCTTC
CSVEGDYYGYTF
>15|TRBD2|few|TRBJ2-7|TRBV9
TGTGCCAGCAGTGAGACTAGCGGCCCCTACAATGAGCAGTACTTC
CASSETSGPYNEQYF
>20|NA|few|TRBJ2-3|TRBV6-2/TRBV6-3
TGTGCCAGCAGTTACGGCGTGGCCTCGGGAGCCCGCCAACGCACAGATACGCAGTATTTT
CASSYGVASGARQRTDTQYF
>14|TRBD1|many|TRBJ2-7|TRBV18
TGTGCCAGCAGTCCGGGACAGGGGGCTTACGAGCAGTACTTC
CASSPGQGAYEQYF
>21|TRBD2|NA|TRBJ2-1|TRBV11-1
TGTGCCAGCAACCCTTTCCCAGGACTAGCGGGAGTTCCCTTCGCGTCCAATGAGCAGTTCTTC
CASNPFPGLAGVPFASNEQFF
>16|TRBD1|once|TRBJ1-2|TRBV28
TGTGCCAGCAGTTTCCCTCTCGGAGGCAGGGGGACTGGCTACACCTTC
CASSFPLGGRGTGYTF
>13|NA|NA|TRBJ2-7|TRBV20-1
TGCAGTGCAAATAGCGTGAGGGCCTACGAGCAGTACTTC
CSANSVRAYEQYF
>12|TRBD1|few|TRBJ2-7|TRBV25-1
TGTGCCAGCAGTGAAGGACAGGGGAAGCAGTACTTC
CASSEGQGKQYF
>12|NA|NA|TRBJ2-7|TRBV6-2/TRBV6-3
TGTGCCAGCAGGAACAGGGCTGGGGAGCAGTACTTC
CASRNRAGEQYF
>15|NA|NA|TRBJ2-3|TRBV7-2
TGTGCCAGTAGACCTACAGGTTTGGCCACAGATACGCAGTATTTT
CASRPTGLATDTQYF
>15|TRBD2|NA|TRBJ2-3|TRBV30
TGTGCCTGGACTAGCGGGGGACGAAACACAGATACGCAGTATTTT
CAWTSGGRNTDTQYF